These 22 T cell receptor beta chains came from one sample sequenced in a study of blood T cell repertoires in COVID-19 (dated by TCRdb to 2020 to 2022). Preparation of the library involved the immunoSEQ multiplex PCR assay. Here the immuneACCESS table is served through TCRdb, limited to in-frame sequences with V and J called. Missing clones are a known gap in these copies; in checked studies unresolved V genes cover under half, and the rest lacks a known reason. In this sample the table shows about 40,000 clones, roughly 90% of which occur a single time. The ten largest account for roughly 0.39% of the sample. The sample was peripheral blood. The receptors shown here come from a human donor in a cohort sampled during active COVID-19.

V and J are TRBV5-8 and TRBJ2-7; maybe TRBD1 (6 bases). Germline V CDR1 and CDR2: SGHTS, YDEGEE. The V end lost 4 bases, the J end lost 7 bases, and 12 bases lay between the germline ends. This CDR3 is built from 12 residues. The CDR3 nucleotides read TGTGCCAGCAGCCAAACAGGGTGGGAGCAGTACTTC. Translating it yields CASSQTGWEQYF.

This clone was picked up a small number of times. The genes are TRBV11-2 and TRBJ1-3; no reliable D call. The CDR3 spans 13 residues. Germline lookup yields CDR1 SGHAT and CDR2 FQNNGV. V lost 6 bases to trimming and J lost 4 bases, with 10 bases between them. In DNA, the CDR3 is TGTGCCAGCAGAAATGATGCGGGAAACACCATATATTTT. This translates into CASRNDAGNTIYF.

CDR3 sequence: CASSEYTTALGYTF. The CDR3, as DNA: TGTGCCAGCAGTGAATATACGACAGCTTTAGGCTACACCTTC. The chain joins TRBV25-1 to TRBJ1-2, with a weak D call TRBD1 (5 bases). The CDR3 is 14 amino acids. V shed 0 bases and J shed 8 bases, with 13 bases lying between them. Looked up from germline, CDR1 is MGHDK and CDR2 is SYGVNS.

The J gene is TRBJ1-1, the V gene TRBV12-5; TRBD1 is a possible D gene (5 bases). Germline CDR1 is LGHNT and CDR2 is FRNRAP. The CDR3 length is 12 residues. Trimming pared 3 bases from V and 7 bases from J, leaving 9 bases between. The CDR3: CASGLWGVEAFF. CDR3 sequence (DNA): TGTGCTAGTGGTTTATGGGGCGTTGAAGCTTTCTTT. The complete variable domain, with remaining parts taken from reference TRBV12-5 and TRBJ1-1, reads DARVTQTPRHKVTEMGQEVTMRCQPILGHNTVFWYRQTMMQGLELLAYFRNRAPLDDSGMPKDRFSAEMPDATLATLKIQPSEPRDSAVYFCASGLWGVEAFFGQGTRLTVV.

The chain combines TRBV18 with TRBJ1-3; D is possibly TRBD1 (5 bases). V was cut by 2 bases and J by 0 bases, with 11 bases left in between. This CDR3 contains 16 residues. CDR1 is KGHSH, CDR2 LQKENI, per germline. CDR3 in DNA: TGTGCCAGCTCACCAGTCTACAGGCACTCTGGAAACACCATATATTTT. Translated, it gives CASSPVYRHSGNTIYF.

The genes are TRBV7-9 and TRBJ1-1, with D maybe TRBD1 (6 bases). Germline assignment: CDR1 SEHNR and CDR2 FQNEAQ (reference sequence). The CDR3 loop spans 16 amino acids. V was cut by 5 bases and J by 4 bases, with 20 bases left in between. The DNA for the CDR3 is TGTGCCAGCAGCCCAGTCCTGAACAGGGAAGGCACTGAAGCTTTCTTT. Encoded protein: CASSPVLNREGTEAFF.

This sequence joins TRBV19 and TRBJ2-6, with D tentatively TRBD1 (5 bases). The CDR3 has 15 amino acids. Germline CDR1 and CDR2: LNHDA and SQIVND (reference sequence). Trimming left V 5 bases short and J 4 bases short, with 12 bases between. In nucleotides, the CDR3 is TGTGCCAGTAGTCTCCCAGGGCCGGGGGCCAACGTCCTGACTTTC. Encoded protein: CASSLPGPGANVLTF.

The chain couples TRBV9 to TRBJ2-5; 14 positions agree with TRBD2. The CDR3 totals 16 residues. Germline V lookup: CDR1 SGDLS, CDR2 YYNGEE. The V segment lost 2 bases and the J segment 1 base; nucleotides outside the gene matches: 1. This CDR3 reads CASSVGLAGGQETQYF. In DNA, the CDR3 is TGTGCCAGCAGCGTTGGACTAGCGGGGGGCCAAGAGACCCAGTACTTC.

The V call is TRBV10-3, the J call TRBJ2-1, with a tentative D call TRBD2 (6 bases). V was clipped by 2 bases and J by 4 bases, with 6 bases between them. CDR3 size: 13 residues. Germline CDR1 is ENHRY and CDR2 is SYGVKD. The CDR3 protein is CAISERGYNEQFF. The CDR3, as DNA: TGTGCCATCAGTGAGCGGGGGTACAATGAGCAGTTCTTC.

The J gene is TRBJ1-1, the V gene TRBV7-8, with no clear D. Germline values: CDR1 SGHVS, CDR2 FQNEAQ. Trimming pared 5 bases from V and 3 bases from J, leaving 10 bases between. This CDR3 contains 13 residues. In DNA, the CDR3 is TGTGCCAGCAGCCGAACGAGGGACACTGAAGCTTTCTTT. Residues: CASSRTRDTEAFF.

The chain is built from TRBV6-1 and TRBJ1-5; 7 nucleotides align to TRBD1. Germline loops: CDR1 MNHNS, CDR2 SASEGT. The J segment lost 0 bases and the V segment lost 3 bases, leaving 8 bases of the junction unmatched. The CDR3 runs to 17 residues. The CDR3 bases are TGTGCCAGCAGTGAGCGGCAGGGGGGCAGTAGCAATCAGCCCCAGCATTTT. Amino acid sequence: CASSERQGGSSNQPQHF.

This chain connects TRBV18 to TRBJ1-2; no clear D. CDR1 and CDR2 (germline): KGHSH, LQKENI. The V end lost 2 bases, the J end lost 8 bases, and 12 bases lay between the germline ends. The CDR3 is made up of 13 amino acids. This chain's CDR3 is CASSPTSSGGYTF. The CDR3 DNA reads TGTGCCAGCTCACCAACTTCCTCGGGGGGCTACACCTTC. The full variable domain, rest sourced from reference TRBV18 and TRBJ1-2, is NAGVMQNPRHLVRRRGQEARLRCSPMKGHSHVYWYRQLPEEGLKFMVYLQKENIIDESGMPKERFSAEFPKEGPSILRIQQVVRGDSAAYFCASSPTSSGGYTFGSGTRLTVV.

The V gene is TRBV2, the J gene TRBJ2-7; 7 bases agree with TRBD1. Germline CDR1 SNHLY, CDR2 FYNNEI. Trimming cost V 7 bases and J 2 bases; bases outside gene matches: 5. This CDR3 is built from 13 residues. The CDR3: CASKNGQAYEQYF. The CDR3 nucleotides read TGTGCCAGCAAAAACGGACAGGCCTACGAGCAGTACTTC.

The rearrangement uses TRBV19 and TRBJ1-1, with 10 bases that match TRBD1. This CDR3 is built from 14 residues. After removal of 6 bases from V and 8 bases from J, the junction contained 9 bases not matched to a gene. Germline CDR1 LNHDA, CDR2 SQIVND (reference sequence). The CDR3 here is CASRGGQGPLEAFF. The CDR3 nucleotides are TGTGCCAGTAGGGGGGGACAGGGGCCGTTGGAAGCTTTCTTT.

The CDR3 sequence: CASSQLPPGQGTYGYTF. The CDR3 DNA is TGCGCCAGCAGCCAGTTACCCCCGGGACAGGGTACCTATGGCTACACCTTC. This rearrangement joins TRBV4-1 to TRBJ1-2; TRBD1 matches at 9 bases. Germline values: CDR1 MGHRA, CDR2 YSYEKL. The CDR3 length is 17 residues. V shed 3 bases, J shed 4 bases, and the junction held 12 bases outside the gene matches.

The chain couples TRBV6-6 to TRBJ2-1, with TRBD1 matching 8 bases. The CDR3 has 12 residues. Germline V lookup: CDR1 MNHNY, CDR2 SVGAGI (reference sequence). CDR3: CGTGKEGNEQFF. In DNA form, the CDR3 reads TGTGGGACAGGGAAGGAAGGCAATGAGCAGTTCTTC.

This clone is labeled as medium-sized (0.01 to 0.1%). The CDR3 coding sequence is TGTGCCAGCAGCCGTTATTACGAGCAGTACTTC. This codes for CASSRYYEQYF. The chain links TRBV3-1 (or the pseudogene TRBV3-2) to TRBJ2-7; D gene uncertain. The CDR3 covers 11 residues. V was clipped by 4 bases and J by 4 bases, with 5 bases between them. The germline gives CDR1 LGHDT, CDR2 YNNKEL (reference sequence).

The V gene is TRBV6-5, the J gene TRBJ1-2; 7 nucleotides match TRBD1. This CDR3 is built from 15 residues. Germline CDR1 and CDR2: MNHEY and SVGAGI. Trimming removed 7 bases from V and 5 bases from J; junction bases left unmatched: 13. The CDR3 spells CASTKGGGGGYGYTF. The CDR3 DNA is TGTGCCAGCACTAAAGGAGGAGGGGGCGGGTATGGCTACACCTTC.

This clone appeared a few times. The CDR3 here is CASSLAYGQPIEAFF. The DNA for the CDR3 is TGTGCCAGCAGCTTAGCCTACGGACAACCGATAGAAGCTTTCTTT. The chain links TRBV11-2 to TRBJ1-1, with D maybe TRBD1 (5 bases). CDR1 is SGHAT and CDR2 is FQNNGV in the germline V gene. The CDR3 is 15 residues long. V was clipped by 1 base and J by 8 bases, with 17 bases between them.

The chain is built from TRBV28 and TRBJ1-3; 7 bases are shared with TRBD1. This CDR3 is 16 amino acids long. The trim removed 5 bases at V and 0 bases at J, leaving 7 bases unmatched. Germline V gene lookup returns CDR1 MDHEN and CDR2 SYDVKM. The CDR3 nucleotides read TGTGCCAGCAGTCAAAGGGGACAGCGCTCTGGAAACACCATATATTTT. Translating it yields CASSQRGQRSGNTIYF.

The V and J genes are TRBV6-5 and TRBJ1-1; D is unresolved. V was pared by 2 bases and J by 1 base, with 8 bases between. Germline V gene lookup returns CDR1 MNHEY and CDR2 SVGAGI. The CDR3 length is 14 residues. The CDR3 loop is CASSYGIRNTEAFF. CDR3 coding DNA: TGTGCCAGCAGTTACGGCATCAGGAACACTGAAGCTTTCTTT.

The genes are TRBV7-9 and TRBJ2-7; D is ambiguous. Per germline, CDR1 SEHNR and CDR2 FQNEAQ (reference sequence). The V end was cut by 5 bases, the J end by 5 bases, with 10 bases between. The CDR3 has 12 amino acids. DNA of the CDR3: TGTGCCAGCAGCCCTACCGATAACGAGCAGTACTTC. It is translated as CASSPTDNEQYF.